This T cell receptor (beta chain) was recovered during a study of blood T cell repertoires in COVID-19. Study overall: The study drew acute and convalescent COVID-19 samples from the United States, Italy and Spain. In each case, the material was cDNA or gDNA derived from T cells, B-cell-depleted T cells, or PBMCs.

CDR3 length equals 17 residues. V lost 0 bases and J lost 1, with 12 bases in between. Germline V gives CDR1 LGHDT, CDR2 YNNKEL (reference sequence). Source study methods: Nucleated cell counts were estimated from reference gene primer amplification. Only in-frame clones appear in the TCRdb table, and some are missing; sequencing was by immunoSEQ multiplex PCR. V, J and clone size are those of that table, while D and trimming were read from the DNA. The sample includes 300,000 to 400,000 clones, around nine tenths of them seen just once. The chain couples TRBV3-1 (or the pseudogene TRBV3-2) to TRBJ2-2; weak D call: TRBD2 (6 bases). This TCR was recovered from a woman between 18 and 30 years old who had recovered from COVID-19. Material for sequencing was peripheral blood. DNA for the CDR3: TGTGCCAGCAGCCAAGATAGAGCGGGTATGAACACCGGGGAGCTGTTTTTT. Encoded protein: CASSQDRAGMNTGELFF.